This is a list of T cell receptor beta chains from one sample in a study of chemoradiotherapy in HPV16-positive cancers. TCRdb's table, derived via immunoSEQ multiplex PCR, lists solely in-frame clones and lacks some. The sample carries tens of thousands of clones, roughly 82% recorded once. The input for sequencing was blood, taken from a patient who underwent chemoradiotherapy. These receptors came from a human donor with HPV-associated anogenital cancer. Both conserved end residues are part of each CDR3. The D gene is left open where the match is weak. A row's size may be missing; if present it is once, few, many or a size class.

DNA: TGTGCCAGCAGCCCGGTTGGCAGCTCGGGCCAGCCCCAGCATTTT
CDR3: CASSPVGSSGQPQHF
J: TRBJ1-5
D: -
size: few
V: TRBV7-9

DNA: TGTGCCAGTAGTTTTGGCTCCGCGAACACCGGGGAGCTGTTTTTT
CDR3: CASSFGSANTGELFF
J: TRBJ2-2
D: -
size: -
V: TRBV19

DNA: TGTGCCAGCTCAGGGACAGGGGGCTTCTACGAGCAGTACTTC
CDR3: CASSGTGGFYEQYF
J: TRBJ2-7
D: TRBD1
size: -
V: TRBV6-5

DNA: TGTGCCAGCAGCTTGGACAGGGTCGGCAATCAGCCCCAGCATTTT
CDR3: CASSLDRVGNQPQHF
J: TRBJ1-5
D: TRBD1
size: -
V: TRBV7-9

DNA: TGTGCCACTGGAACTGGGGCCAACGTCCTGACTTTC
CDR3: CATGTGANVLTF
J: TRBJ2-6
D: -
size: -
V: TRBV11-2

DNA: TGTGCCAGCAGCGTAGGGGCGGGGGCCGGCACAGATACGCAGTATTTT
CDR3: CASSVGAGAGTDTQYF
J: TRBJ2-3
D: -
size: -
V: TRBV9

DNA: TGCGCCAGCAGCTTGGAGGGGGGCGGCTATGGCTACACCTTC
CDR3: CASSLEGGGYGYTF
J: TRBJ1-2
D: -
size: -
V: TRBV5-1

DNA: TGTGCCAGCAGCTTGAGCGGGGGCTTAGATACGCAGTATTTT
CDR3: CASSLSGGLDTQYF
J: TRBJ2-3
D: TRBD2
size: -
V: TRBV7-3

DNA: TGCGCCAGCAGGGGGATCTTCGAGGAGCGCCTGTCCTACGAGCAGTACTTC
CDR3: CASRGIFEERLSYEQYF
J: TRBJ2-7
D: -
size: -
V: TRBV5-1

DNA: TGCGCCAGCAGCTCGTCCCGGGACGTCACCGGGGAGCTGTTTTTT
CDR3: CASSSSRDVTGELFF
J: TRBJ2-2
D: -
size: -
V: TRBV5-1

DNA: TGTGCCACCAGCAGAGATCAGGACAGGGGTATGAGTGGCTACACCTTC
CDR3: CATSRDQDRGMSGYTF
J: TRBJ1-2
D: TRBD1
size: -
V: TRBV15

DNA: TGTGCCAGCAGCTCCCGACCCGTTTTAGCGGGGGGGCCTAACAATGAGCAGTTCTTC
CDR3: CASSSRPVLAGGPNNEQFF
J: TRBJ2-1
D: TRBD2
size: -
V: TRBV7-2

DNA: TGCAGCGCTAAACGCGCGGGGGGCGCTAGCACAGATACGCAGTATTTT
CDR3: CSAKRAGGASTDTQYF
J: TRBJ2-3
D: TRBD2
size: -
V: TRBV29-1

DNA: TGTGCCTGGAGCAGGCCCCCTAGCACAGATACGCAGTATTTT
CDR3: CAWSRPPSTDTQYF
J: TRBJ2-3
D: -
size: -
V: TRBV30

DNA: TGTGCCAGCAGCGATAACTCGATGGGGGGCTACACCTTC
CDR3: CASSDNSMGGYTF
J: TRBJ1-2
D: -
size: -
V: TRBV12-1

DNA: TGTGCCAGCAGCTTATTTTCGGGGGAAGGGGAGCTGTTTTTT
CDR3: CASSLFSGEGELFF
J: TRBJ2-2
D: -
size: -
V: TRBV11-2

DNA: TGTGCCAGCAGCTTAGGCCGTACCGGGTTTGGCGCCATTCAGTACTTC
CDR3: CASSLGRTGFGAIQYF
J: TRBJ2-4
D: -
size: -
V: TRBV7-2

DNA: TGTGCCAGCAGCTTAGACAGGGATGGCACCGGGGAGCTGTTTTTT
CDR3: CASSLDRDGTGELFF
J: TRBJ2-2
D: -
size: -
V: TRBV7-8

DNA: TGCGCCAGCAGCGCAGGTTACGAAAAACTGTTTTTT
CDR3: CASSAGYEKLFF
J: TRBJ1-4
D: -
size: -
V: TRBV4-1

DNA: TGTGCCAGCAGCGCCCTACAAAGACAGGGGGACCCGCAGTATTTT
CDR3: CASSALQRQGDPQYF
J: TRBJ2-3
D: TRBD1
size: -
V: TRBV7-9

DNA: TGTGCCAGCAGCTTGGACAGGGGTTTTGGAAACACCATATATTTT
CDR3: CASSLDRGFGNTIYF
J: TRBJ1-3
D: TRBD1
size: -
V: TRBV5-5

DNA: TGTGCCAGTCGGGACAGTTCTTTCTCTGGGGCCAACGTCCTGACTTTC
CDR3: CASRDSSFSGANVLTF
J: TRBJ2-6
D: TRBD1
size: -
V: TRBV19

DNA: TGTGCCAGCACCGCCACTGTTCTTGATACGCAGTATTTT
CDR3: CASTATVLDTQYF
J: TRBJ2-3
D: -
size: -
V: TRBV5-8

DNA: TGTGCCAGCAGCTTAAATACAGGGAAAGCTTTCTTT
CDR3: CASSLNTGKAFF
J: TRBJ1-1
D: -
size: -
V: TRBV5-5

DNA: TGTGCCAGCAGCGTAGGATTGAACACCGGGGAGCTGTTTTTT
CDR3: CASSVGLNTGELFF
J: TRBJ2-2
D: -
size: -
V: TRBV9

DNA: TGTGCCAGCAGTGAATATTTACCCTATGGCTACACCTTC
CDR3: CASSEYLPYGYTF
J: TRBJ1-2
D: -
size: -
V: TRBV6-1

DNA: TGTGCCAGCAGCCCGGACGCCGGGACAGGAAGCACAGATACGCAGTATTTT
CDR3: CASSPDAGTGSTDTQYF
J: TRBJ2-3
D: TRBD1
size: -
V: TRBV7-6

DNA: TGTGCCAGCAGACCTGACTTAGCGGGGCCCTACGAGCAGTACTTC
CDR3: CASRPDLAGPYEQYF
J: TRBJ2-7
D: TRBD2
size: -
V: TRBV27

DNA: TGCGCCAGCAGTGAGCTAGGGGTTAACTATGGCTACACCTTC
CDR3: CASSELGVNYGYTF
J: TRBJ1-2
D: -
size: -
V: TRBV10-2

DNA: TGTGCCAGCAGTGAAAATACCTTGGGCAGGACAAAGAACACTGAAGCTTTCTTT
CDR3: CASSENTLGRTKNTEAFF
J: TRBJ1-1
D: -
size: -
V: TRBV2

DNA: TGCGCCACTCGGGGGGACTCGGACACCGGGGAGCTGTTTTTT
CDR3: CATRGDSDTGELFF
J: TRBJ2-2
D: TRBD2
size: few
V: TRBV10-1

DNA: TGTGCCAGCTCACCTCAAAGCACAGATACGCAGTATTTT
CDR3: CASSPQSTDTQYF
J: TRBJ2-3
D: -
size: -
V: TRBV18

DNA: TGTGCCATCAGTGGACTAGCGGGGGGGGCTAGGGATACGCAGTATTTT
CDR3: CAISGLAGGARDTQYF
J: TRBJ2-3
D: TRBD2
size: -
V: TRBV10-3

DNA: TGCGCCAGCAGCTTTCTTTCCGGGGAGTCAGGCTACACCTTC
CDR3: CASSFLSGESGYTF
J: TRBJ1-2
D: -
size: -
V: TRBV5-1

DNA: TGCGCCAGCAGCCCGGGCGAATACGAGCAGTACTTC
CDR3: CASSPGEYEQYF
J: TRBJ2-7
D: -
size: -
V: TRBV4-1

DNA: TGTGCCAGTAGTCTCGGGACAGGGCTTGTTAATGAAAAACTGTTTTTT
CDR3: CASSLGTGLVNEKLFF
J: TRBJ1-4
D: TRBD1
size: -
V: TRBV19

DNA: TGTGCCAGCTCTCCTAAGTTACAAGAGACCCAGTACTTC
CDR3: CASSPKLQETQYF
J: TRBJ2-5
D: -
size: -
V: TRBV18

DNA: TGTGCCAGCAGCTCCCCGTGGGGGGAAGAATTCGGTGAAAAACTGTTTTTT
CDR3: CASSSPWGEEFGEKLFF
J: TRBJ1-4
D: -
size: -
V: TRBV7-9

DNA: TGTGCCAGCAGCTTAGTAGTGGCACATAACTATGGCTACACCTTC
CDR3: CASSLVVAHNYGYTF
J: TRBJ1-2
D: -
size: -
V: TRBV7-9

DNA: TGTGCCAGCACCGGACAGGGACGGACTGAAGCTTTCTTT
CDR3: CASTGQGRTEAFF
J: TRBJ1-1
D: TRBD1
size: -
V: TRBV6-6

DNA: TGTGCCTGGGAAAGGGGCTACGAGCAGTACTTC
CDR3: CAWERGYEQYF
J: TRBJ2-7
D: -
size: -
V: TRBV30

DNA: TGCGCCAGCAGCCAGGAGAACTCTGGAAACACCATATATTTT
CDR3: CASSQENSGNTIYF
J: TRBJ1-3
D: -
size: once
V: TRBV5-1

DNA: TGTGCCAGCAGCGTAGAGGGGGCTTCTAATGAAAAACTGTTTTTT
CDR3: CASSVEGASNEKLFF
J: TRBJ1-4
D: TRBD1
size: -
V: TRBV9

DNA: TGTGCCTGCTCGGTGGATACGCAGTATTTT
CDR3: CACSVDTQYF
J: TRBJ2-3
D: -
size: -
V: TRBV30

DNA: TGTGCCAGTAGTCCAACCCCGGGACAGGGGGCAGATACGCAGTATTTT
CDR3: CASSPTPGQGADTQYF
J: TRBJ2-3
D: TRBD1
size: -
V: TRBV19

DNA: TGCGCCAGCAGAAAGTTTGTGGACAGGGCTAACACTGAAGCTTTCTTT
CDR3: CASRKFVDRANTEAFF
J: TRBJ1-1
D: TRBD1
size: once
V: TRBV4-1

DNA: TGTGCCAGCAGTTTAACAGGGGGCAACGAGCAGTACTTC
CDR3: CASSLTGGNEQYF
J: TRBJ2-7
D: TRBD1
size: few
V: TRBV6-6

DNA: TGTGCCAGCAGTGAAGCGAAGGGGTTTGAATTGATGAACACTGAAGCTTTCTTT
CDR3: CASSEAKGFELMNTEAFF
J: TRBJ1-1
D: -
size: -
V: TRBV6-1

DNA: TGTGCCAGCTCACTAACTCGGGACTTCTATGGCTACACCTTC
CDR3: CASSLTRDFYGYTF
J: TRBJ1-2
D: -
size: -
V: TRBV18

DNA: TGTGCCAGTAGTATCCGGGCAGGGGACGGCTACACCTTC
CDR3: CASSIRAGDGYTF
J: TRBJ1-2
D: -
size: -
V: TRBV19

DNA: TGTGCCAGTACCTTAAGGAGAGGGGGGCGCTTGGAGCCCCAGCATTTT
CDR3: CASTLRRGGRLEPQHF
J: TRBJ1-5
D: -
size: -
V: TRBV19